This T cell receptor (beta chain) appears in the sequencing data of a study of T cell responses to AZD1222 COVID-19 vaccine. Findings and limits, study-wide: Spike-spanning, vaccine-associated CD4 TCRs were dominant at 160-218 and 743-854.

With 3 bases removed from V and 4 bases from J, the gap between germline ends came to 12 bases. The CDR3 contains 14 residues. CDR1 is KGHSH, CDR2 LQKENI, per germline. It was second doses at about 4 or about 12 weeks that were pooled. Method: immunoSEQ multiplex PCR; TCRdb's copy keeps in-frame clones and lacks some. The table has about 77,000 clones, roughly 90% seen once. Notes on this clone: What it binds is unknown.

This receptor was identified in an adult who received the AZD1222 COVID-19 vaccine. The source was peripheral blood, collected 28 days after the second AZD1222 dose. The chain has TRBV18 and TRBJ2-5; the D gene is possibly TRBD1 (5 bases). CDR3 region: CASSPLQGPETQYF. As DNA, the CDR3 is TGTGCCAGCTCACCCCTCCAGGGTCCAGAGACCCAGTACTTC.